The clone carrying this T cell receptor (beta chain) was seen many times. As yet, its antigen is unknown. The V and J ends lost 7 bases and 5 bases, in that order; junction bases with no gene match: 6. Germline V gene data show CDR1 as DFQATT and CDR2 as SNEGSKA (reference sequence). The CDR3 has 12 amino acids. This specimen belongs to a study of response to subunit inactivated influenza vaccine. General study findings and limits: The authors proposed limited new T cell recruitment per seasonal influenza vaccination.

TCRdb re-called the RT-PCR reads with MiXCR, one entry per CDR3 protein. This sample yields a few hundred thousand distinct CDR3 sequences, of which approximately 7.8% are seen a single time; approximately 14% belongs to the top ten. The gene calls are TRBV20-1 and TRBJ2-7, with 9 nucleotides matching TRBD2. The sample consisted of PBMCs from blood, taken roughly 24 months after vaccination. The clonotype comes from a man between 50 and 69 years old who received an inactivated influenza vaccine. The CDR3 loop reads CSVAGGPDEQYF. The CDR3 DNA reads TGCAGTGTGGCGGGAGGGCCCGACGAGCAGTACTTC.